This record concerns one T cell receptor beta chain sequence. Its antigen is unidentified. The source of the sample is a study of beta chain features in type 1 diabetes. Whole-study results and caveats: The study found moderately but significantly shorter TCRB CDR3s in all four CD4+ subsets of Type 1 diabetes patients. Reduced insertions and increased deletions marked VDJ junctions in type 1 diabetes patients.

The CDR3 totals 13 residues. Trimming removed 6 bases from V and 5 bases from J, with 13 bases in between. The germline CDR1 and CDR2 sequences are LNHDA and SQIVND (reference sequence). There was one heparinised blood draw per donor, averaging about 100 mL. Expressed TCRB transcripts were sequenced, since all the RNA that had been isolated was reverse transcribed. The repertoire was sequenced with immunoSEQ multiplex PCR; TCRdb's copy has only in-frame clones and lacks some. Among some 250,000 clones listed, roughly 13% were seen once. This chain links TRBV19 with TRBJ2-5, with D perhaps matching TRBD2 (6 bases). The source is a man aged 25-45 years with type 1 diabetes. The sequencing sample was made of naive CD4+ T cells from blood. DNA of the CDR3: TGTGCCAGTAGCTCGGAAGGAGGGGAGACCCAGTACTTC. Translated, it gives CASSSEGGETQYF.